The 5 T cell receptor beta chains in this list originate from one sample, sequenced in a study of technical replicates of blood from a handful of donors. TCRdb keeps only in-frame clones here, not all; method: immunoSEQ multiplex PCR. The data show 70,000 to 85,000 clones, 90% to 95% seen once. Sequenced sample: T cells isolated from PBMCs. Receptor source: a human donor in good health.

The chain couples TRBV6-1 to TRBJ1-3, with D hard to call. Per the germline V gene, CDR1 is MNHNS and CDR2 is SASEGT. This CDR3 spans 18 amino acids. V lost 0 bases and J 0 bases, leaving 15 bases between the germline ends. The CDR3 region has the DNA TGTGCCAGCAGTGAAGCTGAATTTCAGGTGTACTCTGGAAACACCATATATTTT. This gives the protein CASSEAEFQVYSGNTIYF.

The J gene is TRBJ1-2, the V gene TRBV6-6; D unclear. The CDR3 is 12 amino acids. CDR1 is MNHNY, CDR2 SVGAGI, per germline (reference sequence). Trimming left V 5 bases short and J 2 bases short, with 6 bases between. The CDR3 region has the DNA TGTGCCAGCAGTCTTGAGAACTATGGCTACACCTTC. This gives the protein CASSLENYGYTF.

The chain couples TRBV15 to TRBJ2-2; TRBD2 matches at 8 bases. Germline CDR1 and CDR2: LNHNV and YYDKDF (reference sequence). V lost 0 bases to trimming and J lost 4 bases; unmatched junction nucleotides: 4. The CDR3 length is 16 residues. The CDR3 nucleotides read TGTGCCACCAGCAGAGAGGGGGCGGGAGGCACCGGGGAGCTGTTTTTT. Translation gives CATSREGAGGTGELFF.

The genes are TRBV7-9 and TRBJ2-7; D is possibly TRBD1 (5 bases). The V gene's germline CDR1 is SEHNR and CDR2 FQNEAQ (reference sequence). The CDR3 covers 15 residues. Between the trimmed V and J ends, which lost 5 bases and 5 bases, there was a span of 19 bases. CDR3 bases: TGTGCCAGCAGCCTAACCAAATCAGGGATCCACGAGCAGTACTTC. Its protein product is CASSLTKSGIHEQYF.

V and J are TRBV7-6 and TRBJ1-2, with D tentatively TRBD1 (5 bases). Germline CDR1 reads SGHVS; CDR2 reads FNYEAQ. Trimming took 0 bases from V and 8 from J, leaving 13 bases between them. The CDR3 consists of 14 residues. The CDR3 region has the DNA TGTGCCAGCAGCTTAGCCTCTGGGGCCTCGGGCTACACCTTC. It encodes CASSLASGASGYTF.